Listed here are 26 T cell receptor beta chains from one sample, sequenced in a study of T cell responses to AZD1222 COVID-19 vaccine. TCRdb's copy holds only in-frame clones and misses some; the assay was immunoSEQ multiplex PCR. Of roughly 110,000 clones in the sample, about 93% were seen once. This material consisted of peripheral blood, taken 28 days after the second AZD1222 dose. The receptors were sampled from an adult who received the AZD1222 COVID-19 vaccine.

The chain couples TRBV7-9 to TRBJ1-6; the D is unclear. Germline V gene lookup returns CDR1 SEHNR and CDR2 FQNEAQ (reference sequence). The CDR3 totals 15 residues. V dropped 3 bases and J dropped 0 bases, with 6 bases sitting between them. CDR3 in DNA: TGTGCCAGCAGCTTCTCCAGCTCCTATAATTCACCCCTCCACTTT. This codes for CASSFSSSYNSPLHF.

The chain recombines TRBV5-6 with TRBJ2-1; a possible D gene is TRBD2 (5 bases). CDR1 and CDR2 from the germline V gene are SGHDT and YYEEEE. The CDR3 consists of 16 residues. V was trimmed by 2 bases and J by 1 base, leaving 13 bases between them. The CDR3 spells CASSFGLGGSYNEQFF. In DNA, the CDR3 is TGTGCCAGCAGCTTCGGACTGGGTGGGTCCTACAATGAGCAGTTCTTC.

This rearrangement joins TRBV10-2 to TRBJ2-1, with D possibly matching TRBD2 (5 bases). The CDR3 has 14 residues. Between the trimmed V and J ends, which lost 2 bases and 5 bases, there was a span of 10 bases. In germline, CDR1 is WSHSY, CDR2 SAAADI. The CDR3 loop reads CASSERELHNEQFF. The CDR3 region has the DNA TGCGCCAGCAGTGAGCGGGAACTCCACAATGAGCAGTTCTTC.

The chain is built from TRBV30 and TRBJ2-5; maybe TRBD1 (6 bases). CDR1 and CDR2 (germline): GTSNPN, SVGIG (reference sequence). V dropped 3 bases and J dropped 0 bases, with 20 bases sitting between them. This CDR3 has 17 residues. The CDR3 DNA sequence: TGTGCCTGGAGGGGGTGGGACACAGTCAGGCACCAAGAGACCCAGTACTTC. Translation gives CAWRGWDTVRHQETQYF. The whole variable domain, remainder taken from reference TRBV30 and TRBJ2-5, is SQTIHQWPATLVQPVGSPLSLECTVEGTSNPNLYWYRQAAGRGLQLLFYSVGIGQISSEVPQNLSASRPQDRQFILSSKKLLLSDSGFYLCAWRGWDTVRHQETQYFGPGTRLLVL.

This sequence joins TRBV2 and TRBJ2-7; TRBD2 aligns across 12 bases. V lost 6 bases to trimming and J lost 0 bases; unmatched junction nucleotides: 9. From germline, CDR1 is SNHLY and CDR2 FYNNEI. CDR3 length: 17 residues. The CDR3 region is CASREWTSGMGSYEQYF. The CDR3 DNA is TGTGCCAGCAGAGAATGGACTAGCGGGATGGGCTCCTACGAGCAGTACTTC.

The chain uses TRBV27 and TRBJ2-7; weak D call: TRBD1 (5 bases). Trimming took 5 bases from V and 0 from J, leaving 8 bases between them. The CDR3 contains 13 residues. Germline values: CDR1 MNHEY, CDR2 SMNVEV (reference sequence). This chain's CDR3 is CASSQGLSYEQYF. The CDR3 nucleotides are TGTGCCAGCAGTCAGGGTCTCTCCTACGAGCAGTACTTC.

The chain carries TRBV5-1 and TRBJ1-4; D might be TRBD1 (6 bases). The CDR3 totals 17 residues. Trimming stripped 0 bases from V and 6 bases from J, with 18 bases between. The germline CDR1 and CDR2 sequences are SGHRS and YFSETQ. CDR3 loop: CASSLAPTQGGDEKLFF. The CDR3 DNA reads as TGCGCCAGCAGCTTGGCCCCGACGCAAGGGGGAGATGAAAAACTGTTTTTT.

This clone was counted a single time. The rearrangement links TRBV7-2 to TRBJ2-3, with D tentatively TRBD2 (7 bases). Germline V gene lookup returns CDR1 SGHTA and CDR2 FQGNSA. The germline V and J ends were trimmed by 4 bases and 3 bases, with 23 bases remaining between them. This CDR3 region has 18 residues. In DNA form, the CDR3 reads TGTGCCAGCAGCTCTAGGGGGGGGCGACTCCGAGGAACAGATACGCAGTATTTT. This sequence encodes CASSSRGGRLRGTDTQYF.

This clone has a handful of counts. V is TRBV9 and J is TRBJ1-4; no firm D call. CDR1 SGDLS and CDR2 YYNGEE come from the germline V gene. This CDR3 is built from 13 residues. The V gene lost 0 bases and the J gene lost 6 bases, with 6 bases spanning the gap. The CDR3 loop reads CASSVGGDEKLFF. The CDR3 DNA is TGTGCCAGCAGCGTAGGCGGAGATGAAAAACTGTTTTTT.

This chain links TRBV24-1 with TRBJ2-7; D uncertain. Looked up from germline, CDR1 is KGHDR and CDR2 is SFDVKD. CDR3 length: 14 amino acids. Trimming took off 11 bases at V and 2 bases at J, with 18 bases between the two ends. The CDR3 coding sequence is TGTGCCAGCGTAATAAAGGCCAAACCCTACGAGCAGTACTTC. Translation gives CASVIKAKPYEQYF.

The chain links TRBV21-1 to TRBJ1-5. TRBV21-1 is a pseudogene segment. The CDR3 is 16 amino acids. CDR3 coding DNA: TGTGCCAGCAGCAAAGGGGGGGGGCCTGGGAAACAGCCCCAGCATTTT. The encoded protein is CASSKGGGPGKQPQHF.

This chain joins TRBV6-4 and TRBJ2-1; TRBD1 agrees at 10 bases. V lost 2 bases and J lost 5; bases outside the gene matches: 6. Germline V gene data show CDR1 as MRHNA and CDR2 as SNTAGT. The CDR3 runs to 16 residues. This CDR3 is CASSDQAGQGNNEQFF. The CDR3, as DNA: TGTGCCAGCAGTGACCAAGCGGGACAGGGGAACAATGAGCAGTTCTTC.

The rearrangement joins TRBV28 to TRBJ1-5; no firm D call. The CDR3 is 14 amino acids. In germline, CDR1 is MDHEN, CDR2 SYDVKM. The ends were cut back, 6 bases at V and 7 bases at J, with 16 bases in the middle. For the CDR3, the DNA is TGTGCCAGCAGCCCCGAACAGAAGTGGCAGCCCCAGCATTTT. This codes for CASSPEQKWQPQHF.

This CDR3 reads CASRIQDYSGANVLTF. The DNA for the CDR3 is TGTGCCAGCAGGATACAGGATTACTCTGGGGCCAACGTCCTGACTTTC. The chain carries TRBV11-3 and TRBJ2-6, with a weak D call TRBD1 (5 bases). The CDR3 is 16 residues long. Germline V lookup: CDR1 SGHNT, CDR2 YENEEA. V was cut by 6 bases and J by 0 bases, with 12 bases left in between.

This clone was counted only a few times. V and J are TRBV6-1 and TRBJ2-7, with D possibly TRBD2 on 5 matching bases. The germline gives CDR1 MNHNS, CDR2 SASEGT. V was trimmed by 5 bases and J by 0 bases, leaving 14 bases between them. The CDR3 extends over 15 amino acids. As DNA, the CDR3 is TGTGCCAGCAGTAACCCAAGAGGGAACTCCTACGAGCAGTACTTC. It specifies CASSNPRGNSYEQYF.

The V call is TRBV7-2, the J call TRBJ1-5, with D uncertain. Germline assignment: CDR1 SGHTA and CDR2 FQGNSA. V was trimmed by 3 bases and J by 0 bases, leaving 12 bases between them. This CDR3 contains 16 residues. Here the CDR3 reads CASSFGPRGSNQPQHF. In DNA form, the CDR3 reads TGTGCCAGCAGCTTCGGGCCCCGGGGTAGCAATCAGCCCCAGCATTTT. Filled out from reference TRBV7-2 and TRBJ1-5, the complete variable domain reads GAGVSQSPSNKVTEKGKDVELRCDPISGHTALYWYRQSLGQGLEFLIYFQGNSAPDKSGLPSDRFSAERTGGSVSTLTIQRTQQEDSAVYLCASSFGPRGSNQPQHFGDGTRLSIL.

The chain carries TRBV5-6 and TRBJ1-2; D is unclear. V lost 4 bases and J 8 bases, leaving 15 bases between the germline ends. Germline assignment: CDR1 SGHDT and CDR2 YYEEEE. The CDR3 contains 13 residues. The CDR3 coding sequence is TGTGCCAGCAGCCATGACCGGGAATTGGGCTACACCTTC. Protein: CASSHDRELGYTF.

The chain combines TRBV5-1 with TRBJ2-5; TRBD1 aligns across 7 bases. The CDR3 sequence is 14 residues long. Germline CDR1 reads SGHRS; CDR2 reads YFSETQ. Unmatched junction bases numbered 4, after V lost 0 bases and J lost 5 bases. In DNA, the CDR3 is TGCGCCAGCAGCTTGGAGGGCAGGGGGGAGACCCAGTACTTC. Residues: CASSLEGRGETQYF.

J is TRBJ2-2 and V is TRBV14; 10 bases agree with TRBD2. The germline V gene has CDR1 SGHDN and CDR2 FVKESK. This CDR3 spans 18 amino acids. The trim removed 1 base at V and 5 bases at J, leaving 10 bases unmatched. The CDR3 bases are TGTGCCAGCAGCCAAGTGCAGCGGGGGGGCCTGAGGACCGGGGAGCTGTTTTTT. It encodes CASSQVQRGGLRTGELFF.

This chain links TRBV4-1 with TRBJ1-2; the match to TRBD1 covers 9 bases. Germline lookup yields CDR1 MGHRA and CDR2 YSYEKL. The CDR3 runs 16 residues. V trimming: 4 bases; J trimming: 4 bases; junction bases outside the gene matches: 10. This chain's CDR3 is CASSRQLQGAGYGYTF. CDR3 nucleotide sequence: TGCGCCAGCAGCCGCCAACTACAGGGGGCGGGCTATGGCTACACCTTC.

The J gene is TRBJ2-7, the V gene TRBV27; D gene unclear. CDR3 length: 13 residues. Germline V CDR1 and CDR2: MNHEY, SMNVEV (reference sequence). Trimming left V 2 bases short and J 1 base short, with 6 bases between. The CDR3 loop reads CASSLRMSYEQYF. In DNA, the CDR3 is TGTGCCAGCAGTTTAAGGATGTCCTACGAGCAGTACTTC.

For this clone: The junction shows a germline mismatch at one end, possibly a read error. The J gene is TRBJ2-3, the V gene TRBV7-7, with TRBD2 matching 13 bases. The CDR3 runs to 12 residues. Germline loops: CDR1 SSHAT, CDR2 FNYEAQ (reference sequence). The CDR3 sequence: CASSGLAGVQYF. DNA of the CDR3: TGTGCTAGCAGCGGACTAGCGGGAGTACAGTATTTT.

The chain carries TRBV19 and TRBJ2-3; 9 bases fit TRBD1. After removal of 8 bases from V and 6 bases from J, the junction contained 15 bases not matched to a gene. This CDR3 comprises 16 residues. CDR1 is LNHDA and CDR2 is SQIVND in the germline V gene (reference sequence). As DNA, the CDR3 is TGTGCCAGTTCTAGGGGGTCGGGACAGGGTAGTGATACGCAGTATTTT. It encodes CASSRGSGQGSDTQYF. The full variable domain, its missing parts supplied by reference TRBV19 and TRBJ2-3, is DGGITQSPKYLFRKEGQNVTLSCEQNLNHDAMYWYRQDPGQGLRLIYYSQIVNDFQKGDIAEGYSVSREKKESFPLTVTSAQKNPTAFYLCASSRGSGQGSDTQYFGPGTRLTVL.

The chain employs TRBV7-2 and TRBJ2-7; D may be TRBD2 (6 bases). Germline lookup yields CDR1 SGHTA and CDR2 FQGNSA. CDR3 size: 14 residues. Trimming took off 4 bases at V and 2 bases at J, with 12 bases between the two ends. Written as DNA, the CDR3 is TGTGCCAGCAGCTCCCACGGGGGTCCCTACGAGCAGTACTTC. The encoded protein is CASSSHGGPYEQYF.

The chain recombines TRBV4-2 with TRBJ1-6; maybe TRBD1 (5 bases). This CDR3 has 15 residues. The V and J ends lost 1 base and 3 bases respectively, with 7 bases between them. From germline, CDR1 is LGHNA and CDR2 YNFKEQ. CDR3: CASSQGGHYNSPLHF. The CDR3 nucleotides read TGTGCCAGCAGCCAAGGAGGACACTATAATTCACCCCTCCACTTT.

CDR3 nucleotide sequence: TGTGCCAGCAGAGGGACTAGCGGTCTCGAGCAGTACTTC. This sequence encodes CASRGTSGLEQYF. The genes are TRBV25-1 and TRBJ2-7; TRBD2 agrees at 11 bases. J lost 6 bases, V lost 6 bases, and 4 bases had no gene match. The CDR3 has 13 amino acids. Per germline, CDR1 MGHDK and CDR2 SYGVNS.